These 5 T cell receptor beta chains were all obtained from the same sample, sequenced in a study of T-cell memory formation after mild COVID-19. TCRdb reprocessed the 5' RACE reads via MiXCR and lists one record per CDR3 protein. The data show about 400,000 distinct CDR3 sequences, roughly 24% seen once. Material for sequencing was PBMCs or a T cell subset sorted from them (not recorded which). The receptors originated from an adult woman who had mild COVID-19 (a few samples of this study predate the infection). Cell type and time point are not known.

This clonotype was seen only once. The chain is built from TRBV7-6 and TRBJ1-4; D is unclear. V was pared by 5 bases and J by 8 bases, with 15 bases between. This CDR3 comprises 14 residues. The V gene's germline CDR1 is SGHVS and CDR2 FNYEAQ. As DNA, the CDR3 is TGTGCCAGCAGCCCGACGGGGAGAGGCGAAAAACTGTTTTTT. Encoded protein: CASSPTGRGEKLFF.

This clonotype was picked up a small number of times. The chain combines TRBV20-1 with TRBJ2-7; possibly TRBD1 or TRBD2 for D (6 bases each). CDR1 is DFQATT and CDR2 is SNEGSKA in the germline V gene (reference sequence). CDR3 length: 13 residues. The germline V and J ends were trimmed by 6 bases and 4 bases, with 16 bases remaining between them. CDR3 region: CSATPGGGYEQYF. The CDR3 nucleotides read TGCAGTGCCACCCCCGGGGGCGGGTACGAGCAGTACTTC.

The chain links TRBV25-1 to TRBJ1-1; 9 nucleotides agree with TRBD1. Germline V gene lookup returns CDR1 MGHDK and CDR2 SYGVNS. Germline trimming cut 5 bases from V and 0 bases from J; bases unmatched to any gene: 13. This CDR3 is built from 18 residues. Here the CDR3 DNA reads TGTGCCAGCAGTCCAATATGGGGGACAGGGCCGCTGAACACTGAAGCTTTCTTT. Translated: CASSPIWGTGPLNTEAFF.

The table lists this clonotype with many counts. The chain uses TRBV5-1 and TRBJ1-2; D might be TRBD1 (5 bases). The germline gives CDR1 SGHRS, CDR2 YFSETQ. This CDR3 has 14 amino acids. Trimming shortened V by 4 bases and J by 4 bases, and 14 bases separated the two germline ends. CDR3 nucleotides: TGCGCCAGCAGCGACACTCAGGGTATCTATGGCTACACCTTC. This translates into CASSDTQGIYGYTF.

The table lists this clonotype with a few counts. V gene TRBV2 combines with J gene TRBJ1-1, with a possible D match to TRBD1 (5 bases). This CDR3 is 13 amino acids long. Germline V gene data show CDR1 as SNHLY and CDR2 as FYNNEI. Deletions cut 6 bases from V and 4 bases from J, with 12 bases between. CDR3 in amino acids: CASSRGEGTEAFF. The CDR3 nucleotides read TGTGCCAGCAGCCGAGGGGAAGGCACTGAAGCTTTCTTT.